One sample yielded the 2 T cell receptor beta chains listed below, sequenced in a study of blood T cell repertoires in COVID-19. Produced via immunoSEQ multiplex PCR; TCRdb's table is partial and in-frame only. The data contain about 250,000 clones, 84% of them seen just once; the ten biggest clones take up about 4%. Sequencing was carried out using peripheral blood. All receptors come from a man aged 50 to 59 with acute or convalescent COVID-19.

This clone has only a few counts. The chain combines TRBV19 with TRBJ1-3; 9 bases line up with TRBD1. The CDR3 is 17 residues long. Germline V gene data show CDR1 as LNHDA and CDR2 as SQIVND (reference sequence). The junction had 6 bases not matched to a gene; V was cut back by 3 bases and J by 0 bases. The CDR3 is CASSIGTGTPSGNTIYF. The CDR3 DNA reads as TGTGCCAGTAGTATCGGGACAGGGACCCCCTCTGGAAACACCATATATTTT.

This clone was observed a handful of times. The chain joins TRBV23-1 to TRBJ2-7, with D perhaps matching TRBD1 (6 bases). TRBV23-1 qualifies as an ORF whose function is uncertain. CDR3 length equals 16 residues. The V gene lost 3 bases and the J gene lost 0 bases, with 15 bases spanning the gap. The CDR3 bases are TGCGCCAGCAGTCACCCGGGAAGGGACAACTCCTACGAGCAGTACTTC. Amino acid sequence: CASSHPGRDNSYEQYF.